A selection of T cell receptor beta chains follows, all from one sample in a study of T cells after yellow fever vaccination. MiXCR, applied by TCRdb to the 5' RACE reads, yields one record per CDR3 protein. The top ten clones hold 15% of a sample with 600,000 to 750,000 distinct CDR3 sequences, more than 9% of them seen once. Sequences were derived from PBMCs, sampled on the day of the yellow fever booster vaccination. The receptors were gathered from a man under 40 who received the YFV17D yellow fever vaccine. Both conserved end residues are part of each CDR3. The D gene is left open where the match is weak. A clone size is listed for some rows: how often the clone was seen (once, few, many), or a class if it is expanded.

V gene	clone size	J gene	D gene	CDR3 protein	CDR3 DNA
TRBV7-2	few	TRBJ1-5	TRBD1	CASSSTTGAGQPQHF	TGTGCCAGCAGCTCTACGACAGGGGCCGGGCAGCCCCAGCATTTT
TRBV6-2/TRBV6-3	few	TRBJ2-3	TRBD1	CASSYSDRRPTDTQYF	TGTGCCAGCAGTTACTCGGACAGGAGGCCCACAGATACGCAGTATTTT
TRBV7-2	few	TRBJ2-1	-	CASSLATRLEKNEQFF	TGTGCCAGCAGCTTAGCGACTAGGCTGGAGAAAAATGAGCAGTTCTTC
TRBV5-1	-	TRBJ1-2	-	CASSPALSDGYGYTF	TGCGCCAGCAGCCCCGCACTATCGGACGGATATGGCTACACCTTC
TRBV7-2	few	TRBJ2-2	-	CASSLMGGELFF	TGTGCCAGCAGCTTAATGGGCGGGGAGCTGTTTTTT
TRBV7-8	few	TRBJ2-1	TRBD2	CASSPRRETFLNEQFF	TGTGCCAGCAGCCCCCGGCGGGAGACCTTCCTCAATGAGCAGTTCTTC
TRBV5-1	-	TRBJ2-5	TRBD2	CASSPGLAGGGETQYF	TGCGCCAGCAGCCCGGGACTAGCGGGAGGGGGTGAGACCCAGTACTTC
TRBV12-3/TRBV12-4	many	TRBJ2-1	TRBD2	CASNPQGASGRVISYNEQFF	TGTGCCAGCAACCCCCAGGGGGCTAGCGGGAGAGTAATTTCCTACAATGAGCAGTTCTTC
TRBV20-1	-	TRBJ2-5	-	CSARVRTSQETQYF	TGCAGTGCTAGAGTTCGGACATCCCAAGAGACCCAGTACTTC
TRBV6-4	-	TRBJ2-3	-	CASSDKRADTQYF	TGTGCCAGCAGTGACAAGCGTGCAGATACGCAGTATTTT
TRBV20-1	-	TRBJ2-7	-	CSAKSPGPAAEQYF	TGCAGTGCTAAAAGCCCGGGTCCCGCTGCCGAGCAGTACTTC
TRBV7-7	few	TRBJ1-1	-	CASSLSGSTEAFF	TGTGCTAGCAGCTTAAGTGGAAGCACTGAAGCTTTCTTT
TRBV12-3/TRBV12-4	-	TRBJ1-2	-	CASSLTVTSF	TGTGCCAGCAGCCTGACAGTGACCTCTTTC
TRBV25-1	few	TRBJ1-5	-	CASSDPGIGNQPQHF	TGTGCCAGCAGTGATCCTGGGATCGGGAATCAGCCCCAGCATTTT
TRBV12-3/TRBV12-4	few	TRBJ2-5	-	CASGRASQETQYF	TGTGCCAGCGGTAGGGCAAGCCAAGAGACCCAGTACTTC
TRBV6-5	few	TRBJ1-6	-	CASSFNWQGRSPLHF	TGTGCCAGCAGTTTCAACTGGCAGGGGCGTTCACCCCTCCACTTT
TRBV20-1	-	TRBJ2-3	TRBD2	CSARVVAGADTQYF	TGCAGTGCTAGAGTGGTAGCGGGTGCAGATACGCAGTATTTT